These 7 T cell receptor beta chains originate from one sample sequenced in a study of blood T cell repertoires in COVID-19. Profiling relied on immunoSEQ multiplex PCR, and the TCRdb table lists in-frame clones only, not all of them. This table has 150,000 to 200,000 clones, around 87% appearing once. Sequenced: peripheral blood. These receptors were obtained from a woman aged 65 to 85 with COVID-19, enrolled during active disease.

This rearrangement joins TRBV25-1 to TRBJ2-3; TRBD1 aligns across 8 bases. The junction had 7 bases not matched to a gene; V was cut back by 7 bases and J by 4 bases. Germline CDR1 and CDR2: MGHDK and SYGVNS. The CDR3 totals 14 residues. The CDR3 protein is CASIRGQGADTQYF. CDR3 nucleotide sequence: TGTGCCAGCATACGCGGACAGGGCGCAGATACGCAGTATTTT.

The genes are TRBV19 and TRBJ1-3, with TRBD1 matching 10 bases. The CDR3 extends over 15 amino acids. Germline values: CDR1 LNHDA, CDR2 SQIVND (reference sequence). V shed 5 bases, J shed 4 bases, and the junction held 5 bases outside the gene matches. The CDR3 coding sequence is TGTGCCAGTAGTCACGACAGGGGGCCCGGAAACACCATATATTTT. The encoded protein is CASSHDRGPGNTIYF.

V and J are TRBV3-1 (or the pseudogene TRBV3-2) and TRBJ1-5; tentatively, D is TRBD1 (6 bases). The CDR3 runs 14 residues. Germline V gene lookup returns CDR1 LGHDT and CDR2 YNNKEL (reference sequence). Trimming shortened V by 5 bases and J by 7 bases, and 15 bases separated the two germline ends. Here the CDR3 reads CASSDTGSGQPQHF. The CDR3 region has the DNA TGTGCCAGCAGCGACACAGGGTCAGGACAGCCCCAGCATTTT.

J is TRBJ2-4 and V is TRBV19, with D unclear. Deletions cut 7 bases from V and 2 bases from J, with 15 bases between. Per germline, CDR1 LNHDA and CDR2 SQIVND (reference sequence). The CDR3 is made up of 15 amino acids. The CDR3 nucleotides read TGTGCCAGTAATAGCAGAGGAGTAACCAAAAACATTCAGTACTTC. Translation: CASNSRGVTKNIQYF.

V and J are TRBV18 and TRBJ2-5; 10 positions match TRBD1. The V gene end was trimmed by 3 bases and the J gene end by 5 bases; junction bases not matched to a gene: 15. CDR3 size: 18 residues. Germline V gene sequence: CDR1 KGHSH, CDR2 LQKENI. The CDR3 region has the DNA TGTGCCAGCTCACCCGTCACGACAGGGGGCGCGACTGGGGAGACCCAGTACTTC. This sequence encodes CASSPVTTGGATGETQYF.

This chain links TRBV7-3 with TRBJ2-3; D may be TRBD2 (5 bases). The CDR3 has 14 amino acids. Germline loops: CDR1 SGHTA, CDR2 FQGTGA. The V and J ends lost 4 bases and 1 base respectively, with 9 bases between them. The chain's CDR3 is CASSSQAGTDTQYF. Here the CDR3 DNA reads TGTGCCAGCAGCTCCCAAGCGGGCACAGATACGCAGTATTTT.

This chain joins TRBV7-2 and TRBJ1-5; no definite D call. V was trimmed by 5 bases and J by 0 bases, leaving 11 bases between them. CDR3 length: 15 amino acids. Per germline, CDR1 SGHTA and CDR2 FQGNSA. The CDR3 sequence is CASSPQVLSNQPQHF. CDR3 sequence (DNA): TGTGCCAGCAGCCCGCAGGTTCTTAGCAATCAGCCCCAGCATTTT. Complete variable domain (other parts from reference TRBV7-2 and TRBJ1-5): GAGVSQSPSNKVTEKGKDVELRCDPISGHTALYWYRQSLGQGLEFLIYFQGNSAPDKSGLPSDRFSAERTGGSVSTLTIQRTQQEDSAVYLCASSPQVLSNQPQHFGDGTRLSIL.